The clone carrying this T cell receptor (beta chain) was counted only a few times. This sample is part of a study of blood T cell repertoires in COVID-19. Only in-frame clones appear in the TCRdb table, and some are missing; sequencing was by immunoSEQ multiplex PCR. The data contain roughly 100,000 clones, about 85% of them seen just once; the ten biggest clones take up approximately 3%. The germline CDR1 and CDR2 sequences are SGHVS and FQNEAQ. This CDR3 spans 15 amino acids. Trimming stripped 5 bases from V and 4 bases from J, with 15 bases between. The source of this sequence is a man in his fifties in a cohort sampled during active COVID-19. Sequencing was performed on peripheral blood. The chain is built from TRBV7-8 and TRBJ1-5; maybe TRBD1 (5 bases). Written as DNA, the CDR3 is TGTGCCAGCAGCCAGAACGGGGGGGGAAATCAGCCCCAGCATTTT. Amino acid sequence: CASSQNGGGNQPQHF.